This T cell receptor beta chain is from a study of early T cells in non-severe SARS-CoV-2 infection. This clonotype was recorded at least ten times. Trimming took 5 bases from V and 0 from J; bases not matched to a gene: 5. The CDR3 length is 15 residues. Germline lookup yields CDR1 SEHNR and CDR2 FQNEAQ (reference sequence). Individual cDNA molecules each received unique molecular identifiers attached to them. MiXCR, run by TCRdb on the 5' RACE reads, gives a single entry per CDR3 protein. The data contain tens of thousands of distinct CDR3 sequences, more than 5% of them seen just once; the ten biggest clones take up roughly 8%.

The chain couples TRBV7-9 to TRBJ2-3; 7 nucleotides line up with TRBD1. Sequenced: whole blood. This receptor was identified in an adult who was a healthcare worker with PCR-confirmed SARS-CoV-2 infection or an uninfected control (not recorded which). The CDR3 DNA is TGTGCCAGCAGCCCGGGACAGACGAGCACAGATACGCAGTATTTT. Translated, it gives CASSPGQTSTDTQYF.